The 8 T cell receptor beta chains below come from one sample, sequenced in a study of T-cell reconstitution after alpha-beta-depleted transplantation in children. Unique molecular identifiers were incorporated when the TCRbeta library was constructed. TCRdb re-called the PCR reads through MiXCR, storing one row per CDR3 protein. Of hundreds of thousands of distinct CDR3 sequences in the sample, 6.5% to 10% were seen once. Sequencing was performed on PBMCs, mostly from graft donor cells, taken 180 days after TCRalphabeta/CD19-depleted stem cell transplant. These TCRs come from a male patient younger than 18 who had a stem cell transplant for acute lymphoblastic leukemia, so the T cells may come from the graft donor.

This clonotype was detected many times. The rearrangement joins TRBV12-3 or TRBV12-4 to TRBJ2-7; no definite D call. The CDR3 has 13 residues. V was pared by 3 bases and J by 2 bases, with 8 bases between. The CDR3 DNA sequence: TGTGCCAGCAGTTTGAGGTCTCCCTACGAGCAGTACTTC. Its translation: CASSLRSPYEQYF.

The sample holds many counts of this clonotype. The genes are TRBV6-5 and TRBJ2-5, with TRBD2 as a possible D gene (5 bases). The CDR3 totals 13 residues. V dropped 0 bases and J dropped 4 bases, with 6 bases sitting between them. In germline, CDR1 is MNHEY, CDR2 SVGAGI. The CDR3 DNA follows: TGTGCCAGCAGTTACTCTGGAGGAGAGACCCAGTACTTC. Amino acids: CASSYSGGETQYF.

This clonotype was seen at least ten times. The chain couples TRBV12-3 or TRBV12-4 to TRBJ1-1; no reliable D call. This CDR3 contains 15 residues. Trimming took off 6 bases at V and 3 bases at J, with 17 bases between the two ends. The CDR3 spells CASSPMLEKDTEAFF. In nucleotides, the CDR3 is TGTGCCAGCAGCCCCATGCTAGAGAAGGACACTGAAGCTTTCTTT.

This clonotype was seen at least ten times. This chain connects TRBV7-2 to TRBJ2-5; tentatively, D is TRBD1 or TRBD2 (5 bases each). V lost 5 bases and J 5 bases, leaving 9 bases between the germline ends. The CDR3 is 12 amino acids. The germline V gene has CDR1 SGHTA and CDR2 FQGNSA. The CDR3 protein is CASSPWGETQYF. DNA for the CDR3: TGTGCCAGCAGCCCATGGGGGGAGACCCAGTACTTC.

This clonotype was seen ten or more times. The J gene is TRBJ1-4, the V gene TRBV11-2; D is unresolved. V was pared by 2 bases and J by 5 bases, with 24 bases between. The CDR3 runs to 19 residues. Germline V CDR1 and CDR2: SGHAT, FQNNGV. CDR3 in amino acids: CASSLKPRTQYSWNEKLFF. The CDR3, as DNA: TGTGCCAGCAGCTTAAAGCCAAGGACCCAGTACAGTTGGAATGAAAAACTGTTTTTT.

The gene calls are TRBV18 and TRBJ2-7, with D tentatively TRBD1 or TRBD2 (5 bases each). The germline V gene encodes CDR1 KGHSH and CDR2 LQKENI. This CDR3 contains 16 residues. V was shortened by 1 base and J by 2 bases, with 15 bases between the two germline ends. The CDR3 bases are TGTGCCAGCTCACCACAGCAGGGACCGACAACCTACGAGCAGTACTTC. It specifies CASSPQQGPTTYEQYF.

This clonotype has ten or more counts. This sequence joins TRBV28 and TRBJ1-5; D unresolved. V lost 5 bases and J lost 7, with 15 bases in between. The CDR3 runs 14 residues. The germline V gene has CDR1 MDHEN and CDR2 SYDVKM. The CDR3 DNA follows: TGTGCCAGCAGTCCACGGTTGGAGCTGCAGCCCCAGCATTTT. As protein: CASSPRLELQPQHF.

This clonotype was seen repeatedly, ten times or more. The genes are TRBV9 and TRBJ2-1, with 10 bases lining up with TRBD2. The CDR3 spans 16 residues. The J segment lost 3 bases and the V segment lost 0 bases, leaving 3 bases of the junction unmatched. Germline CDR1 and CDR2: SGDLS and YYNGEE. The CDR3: CASSVGPSGGYNEQFF. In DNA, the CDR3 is TGTGCCAGCAGCGTAGGCCCTAGCGGGGGCTACAATGAGCAGTTCTTC.